These T cell receptor beta chains were read from a single sample in a study of T cell clonotyping in hematopoietic cell transplantation. Profiling relied on immunoSEQ multiplex PCR, and the TCRdb table lists in-frame clones only, not all of them. Of 29,000 or so clones listed, about 74% were seen once; the top ten hold 6% to 7.5%. Sequences were derived from peripheral blood mononuclear cells, sampled before stem cell transplant. These receptor sequences come from a woman in her 30s with chronic myeloid leukemia. Some clones in this sample may be carry-over from other donors' samples. Each CDR3 is given with its conserved first and last residue. The D gene is left open where the match is weak. Clone size is not always given. Where it is, it says once, few, many or a class for expanded clones.

J gene	clone size	D gene	V gene	CDR3 length	CDR3 DNA	CDR3 protein
TRBJ1-6	NA	NA	TRBV6-5	14	TGTGCCAGCAGTACCGGGTCTCTGGGGAGGCCCCTCCACTTT	CASSTGSLGRPLHF
TRBJ1-1	NA	NA	TRBV11-1	14	TGTGCCAGCAGCCTGACAGGCCTAAACACTGAAGCTTTCTTT	CASSLTGLNTEAFF
TRBJ2-7	NA	NA	TRBV6-5	15	TGTGCCAGCAGTACCCCCGGGGGCTCCTCCTACGAGCAGTACTTC	CASSTPGGSSYEQYF
TRBJ2-1	NA	NA	TRBV29-1	14	TGCAGCGTTGAATTGGGACGGAAGACCAATGAGCAGTTCTTC	CSVELGRKTNEQFF
TRBJ2-3	NA	TRBD2	TRBV29-1	15	TGCAGCGTTGAAGAACTAGCGGGCCTCACAGATACGCAGTATTTT	CSVEELAGLTDTQYF
TRBJ2-2	NA	TRBD2	TRBV27	18	TGTGCCAGCCAGAGGGAAGGACACGGACTAGCAAGGGCCGGGGAGCTGTTTTTT	CASQREGHGLARAGELFF
TRBJ1-2	once	NA	TRBV6-1	15	TGTGCCAGCAGAGAAGACATACAGATTTACTATGGCTACACCTTC	CASREDIQIYYGYTF
TRBJ1-1	NA	NA	TRBV19	14	TGTGCCAGTCACTTAAAGGCCCGGGCCACTGAAGCTTTCTTT	CASHLKARATEAFF
TRBJ1-1	NA	NA	TRBV29-1	12	TGCAGCGTTGAAAGGGGAAACACTGAAGCTTTCTTT	CSVERGNTEAFF
TRBJ1-2	NA	NA	TRBV2	14	TGTGCCAGCAGTGAAGCCCGGGGGCTTGAGGGCTACACCTTC	CASSEARGLEGYTF
TRBJ2-5	NA	NA	TRBV19	14	TGTGCCAGTAGAACCACGTCATTCCAAGAGACCCAGTACTTC	CASRTTSFQETQYF
TRBJ2-5	NA	TRBD2	TRBV30	14	TGTGCCTGGAGTCGTTCTAGCGGGCAAGAGACCCAGTACTTC	CAWSRSSGQETQYF
TRBJ1-2	NA	TRBD1	TRBV6-1	15	TGTGCCAGCATGAGGGACAGGGAATCTTCGCGGGGCTACACCTTC	CASMRDRESSRGYTF
TRBJ2-5	NA	TRBD1	TRBV19	16	TGTGCCAGTAGTACTCTCTCCCGGACAGGGCAAGAGACCCAGTACTTC	CASSTLSRTGQETQYF
TRBJ1-4	NA	TRBD1	TRBV7-2	13	TGTGCCAGCAGCTTAGCGGACAGGGAAAAACTGTTTTTT	CASSLADREKLFF
TRBJ1-2	NA	NA	TRBV4-1	13	TGCGCCAGCAGCCAGGGACGGGGCTATGGCTACACCTTC	CASSQGRGYGYTF
TRBJ1-2	NA	TRBD1	TRBV4-2	16	TGTGCCAGCAGCCAAGATCCCAACAGGGGAACCTATGGCTACACCTTC	CASSQDPNRGTYGYTF
TRBJ2-2	NA	TRBD1	TRBV19	18	TGTGCCAGTAGTAAACGACGAACCGGACAGGGGGTTAGCGGGGAGCTGTTTTTT	CASSKRRTGQGVSGELFF
TRBJ1-1	NA	NA	TRBV6-1	13	TGTGCCAGCAGTGTGTATGGGATGGCTGAAGCTTTCTTT	CASSVYGMAEAFF
TRBJ1-1	NA	NA	TRBV7-2	13	TGTGCCAGCAGCTTAGGACGGAACACTGAAGCTTTCTTT	CASSLGRNTEAFF
TRBJ1-5	few	NA	TRBV6-4	15	TGTGCCAGCAGTAATCGGTGTATTAGCAATCAGCCCCAGCATTTT	CASSNRCISNQPQHF
TRBJ1-6	NA	NA	TRBV13	15	TGTGCCAGCAGCTCCCTCGCGGAGGTGAGTTCACCCCTCCACTTT	CASSSLAEVSSPLHF
TRBJ1-2	NA	TRBD1	TRBV29-1	13	TGCAGCGTTGGAGGGGGCGATGTCTATGGCTACACCTTC	CSVGGGDVYGYTF
TRBJ1-2	NA	TRBD1	TRBV5-1	14	TGCGCCAGCAGCCCAGGACAGGGCTTCTATGGCTACACCTTC	CASSPGQGFYGYTF
TRBJ1-1	once	NA	TRBV5-6	12	TGTGCCAGCAGCTTACCCAGGGGAGAAGCTTTCTTT	CASSLPRGEAFF
TRBJ2-5	NA	NA	TRBV29-1	14	TGCAGCGTTGGCCAAGGCGGGATACAAGAGACCCAGTACTTC	CSVGQGGIQETQYF
TRBJ2-5	few	NA	TRBV9	13	TGTGCCAGCAGCGTAGAAAGTCAAGAGACCCAGTACTTC	CASSVESQETQYF
TRBJ1-2	NA	NA	TRBV2	14	TGTGCCAGCAGTGAGCCGGGCCGATACTATGGCTACACCTTC	CASSEPGRYYGYTF
TRBJ1-1	NA	NA	TRBV27	12	TGTGCCAGCAGTTTGGGGGGCTCTGAAGCTTTCTTT	CASSLGGSEAFF
TRBJ2-1	NA	TRBD2	TRBV6-4	15	TGTGCCAGCAGTGACTCGAGGGGAGGGAACAATGAGCAGTTCTTC	CASSDSRGGNNEQFF
TRBJ1-2	NA	NA	TRBV30	12	TGTGCCTGGAGTGTAGGGACTACTGGCTACACCTTC	CAWSVGTTGYTF
TRBJ2-3	NA	NA	TRBV27	11	TGTGCCAGCACCACGGGGGATACGCAGTATTTT	CASTTGDTQYF
TRBJ1-1	NA	NA	TRBV19	15	TGTGCCAGTAGCCCAGGGGATGTGGTAATAACTGAAGCTTTCTTT	CASSPGDVVITEAFF
TRBJ1-1	NA	NA	TRBV6-5	11	TGTGCCAGCAGTTACTATGACGAAGCTTTCTTT	CASSYYDEAFF
TRBJ2-1	NA	TRBD1	TRBV5-1	16	TGCGCCAGCAGCTCGTCGACAGGGGCCTCCTACAATGAGCAGTTCTTC	CASSSSTGASYNEQFF
TRBJ2-7	NA	TRBD1	TRBV4-2	17	TGTGCCAGCAGCCAAACCCTCGGGACAGGGAGGCGCTACGAGCAGTACTTC	CASSQTLGTGRRYEQYF
TRBJ2-3	NA	TRBD2	TRBV11-2	14	TGTGCCAGCAGCCCGGGGGACTATACAGATACGCAGTATTTT	CASSPGDYTDTQYF
TRBJ2-1	NA	NA	TRBV23-1	17	TGCGCCAGCAGTCAAAAGTTAAGGGTCGGGGCCTACAATGAGCAGTTCTTC	CASSQKLRVGAYNEQFF
TRBJ2-2	few	NA	TRBV11-2	14	TGTGCCAGCAGGTTTGGAGTGAACACCGGGGAGCTGTTTTTT	CASRFGVNTGELFF
TRBJ1-1	NA	TRBD1	TRBV25-1	16	TGTGCCAGCAGTGCCAATTTAGGGACAGGGGACACTGAAGCTTTCTTT	CASSANLGTGDTEAFF
TRBJ1-1	few	NA	TRBV6-5	11	TGTGCCAGCACCCAAGGTACTGAAGCTTTCTTT	CASTQGTEAFF
TRBJ1-1	NA	TRBD1	TRBV29-1	13	TGCAGCGGGACAGGGGGCTGGGGCACTGAAGCTTTCTTT	CSGTGGWGTEAFF
TRBJ1-4	NA	TRBD1	TRBV29-1	13	TGCAGCGGTGGGGTCAGGGGGGCGGTAAAACTGTTTTTT	CSGGVRGAVKLFF
TRBJ2-7	few	TRBD1	TRBV4-3	15	TGCGCCAGCAGCCACAGGACAGGGGGAATGTACGAGCAGTACTTC	CASSHRTGGMYEQYF
TRBJ2-2	NA	TRBD1	TRBV9	17	TGTGCCAGCAGCTCCCCCCTACAGGGGGCGGACACCGGGGAGCTGTTTTTT	CASSSPLQGADTGELFF
TRBJ1-1	NA	NA	TRBV11-3	13	TGTGCCAGCAGCTTGAACAGGGATTCGGAGGCTTTCTTT	CASSLNRDSEAFF
TRBJ2-1	NA	NA	TRBV2	13	TGTGCCAGCAGTGAGGAGGGGTATGGTGAGCAGTTCTTC	CASSEEGYGEQFF
TRBJ2-2	NA	TRBD1	TRBV30	15	TGTGCCTGGAGTGTCGGCAGGGCAGGGGGCGGGGAGCTGTTTTTT	CAWSVGRAGGGELFF
TRBJ1-2	medium-sized	TRBD1	TRBV5-1	13	TGCGCCAGCAGGGCCACAGGGGGTAGGGGCTACACCTTC	CASRATGGRGYTF
TRBJ1-5	NA	NA	TRBV5-1	14	TGCGCCAGCAGCACGGGGGGTCGGGATCAGCCCCAGCATTTT	CASSTGGRDQPQHF
TRBJ1-2	NA	NA	TRBV6-5	13	TGTGCCAGCAGACAGAGCGGCGGCTATGGCTACACCTTC	CASRQSGGYGYTF
TRBJ1-6	few	TRBD1	TRBV7-9	16	TGTGCCAGCAGCTTAATGGACAGGGAGAGGGTTTCACCCCTCCACTTT	CASSLMDRERVSPLHF
TRBJ2-7	once	TRBD2	TRBV6-1	16	TGTGCCAGCAGTGATCCAAGCGGGGGGACCCCCTACGAGCAGTACTTC	CASSDPSGGTPYEQYF
TRBJ1-1	NA	NA	TRBV28	12	TGTGCCAGCAGTCAATTATGGACTGAAGCTTTCTTT	CASSQLWTEAFF
TRBJ1-6	NA	NA	TRBV9	13	TGTGCCAGCAGCGTAGAACTTAATTCACCCCTCCACTTT	CASSVELNSPLHF